This record looks at one T cell receptor (beta chain) sequence and its context. The table came from immunoSEQ multiplex PCR; TCRdb's copy has only in-frame clones and leaves some out. This table holds about 1,000 clones, around 90% found once. V dropped 4 bases and J dropped 8 bases, with 17 bases sitting between them. CDR3 size: 15 residues. CDR1 and CDR2 (germline): SGHTA, FQGNSA. The data stem from a study of tumor T cells in aggressive B-cell lymphoma. V usage is TRBV7-2 and J usage is TRBJ1-4; D possibly corresponds to TRBD1 (5 bases). This TCR was recovered from an adult with diffuse large B cell lymphoma. Sequenced: tumor tissue. The CDR3 spells CASSSDIFGREKLFF. The CDR3 DNA is TGTGCCAGCAGCTCGGACATCTTCGGGAGGGAAAAACTGTTTTTT. The variable domain in full, completed from reference TRBV7-2 and TRBJ1-4, reads GAGVSQSPSNKVTEKGKDVELRCDPISGHTALYWYRQSLGQGLEFLIYFQGNSAPDKSGLPSDRFSAERTGGSVSTLTIQRTQQEDSAVYLCASSSDIFGREKLFFGSGTQLSVL.